The entry that follows covers one TCR beta chain sequence. The antigen is undetermined. This record belongs to a study of T cell responses to AZD1222 COVID-19 vaccine. Overall study findings and caveats: Two AZD1222 administrations were followed by greater Spike-specific TCR breadth and depth. Donors were mostly white British, more females; clonal diversity possibly underestimated.

Profiled with immunoSEQ multiplex PCR; TCRdb holds only in-frame clones, not every one. Of approximately 110,000 clones in the sample, more than 80% were seen once. Sequenced material: peripheral blood, taken on day 0 of AZD1222 vaccination. This TCR came from an adult in good health.

The CDR3 DNA sequence: TGTGCCAGCAGTTCATGGGACAGGGAGGCTGGCTACACCTTC. Translating it yields CASSSWDREAGYTF. V and J are TRBV28 and TRBJ1-2, with 9 bases aligning to TRBD1. Germline CDR1 and CDR2: MDHEN and SYDVKM. This CDR3 has 14 residues. J gave up 7 bases and V 4 bases, and 7 bases lay outside the gene matches.